This is a list of T cell receptor beta chains from one sample in a study of a mutant IDH1 vaccine in newly diagnosed glioma. Clones were sequenced by immunoSEQ multiplex PCR, and TCRdb holds only the in-frame ones, with some missing. The sample has about 67,000 clones; around 86% are singletons. These receptors have no known antigen. The input for sequencing was PBMCs, taken from a glioma patient whose treatment included an IDH1 peptide vaccine. The receptor source for this set is a man under 40 with glioma. Both conserved end residues are part of each CDR3. The D gene is left open where the match is weak. Only some rows state a clone size, as once, few, many or a class for expanded clones.

clone size: few; J gene: TRBJ1-1; D gene: TRBD1; V gene: TRBV28; CDR3 DNA: TGTGCCAGCAGTTGGACAGGGGGCCGTGTTGGCACTGAAGCTTTCTTT; CDR3 protein: CASSWTGGRVGTEAFF
clone size: NA; J gene: TRBJ2-7; D gene: TRBD1; V gene: TRBV6-1; CDR3 DNA: TGTGCCAGCAGTGAAAGATGGGACAGGGTTTACGAGCAGTACTTC; CDR3 protein: CASSERWDRVYEQYF
clone size: NA; J gene: TRBJ2-3; D gene: TRBD2; V gene: TRBV11-2; CDR3 DNA: TGTGCCAGCAGCTTAGATAGCCTCTATGCGGGGGGAGGCACAGATACGCAGTATTTT; CDR3 protein: CASSLDSLYAGGGTDTQYF
clone size: NA; J gene: TRBJ1-4; D gene: NA; V gene: TRBV5-1; CDR3 DNA: TGCGCCAGCAGCTTGATGTCGCAAAGGTCGGCTAATGAAAAACTGTTTTTT; CDR3 protein: CASSLMSQRSANEKLFF
clone size: NA; J gene: TRBJ2-5; D gene: TRBD1; V gene: TRBV15; CDR3 DNA: TGTGCCACCAGCAGGGACAGGGGTACAGAGACCCAGTACTTC; CDR3 protein: CATSRDRGTETQYF
clone size: NA; J gene: TRBJ2-3; D gene: NA; V gene: TRBV19; CDR3 DNA: TGTGCCAGTAGCCTACTAGGATCAGATACGCAGTATTTT; CDR3 protein: CASSLLGSDTQYF
clone size: few; J gene: TRBJ1-1; D gene: NA; V gene: TRBV19; CDR3 DNA: TGTGCCAGTAGTCAGATCGGGAACACTGAAGCTTTCTTT; CDR3 protein: CASSQIGNTEAFF
clone size: NA; J gene: TRBJ1-6; D gene: NA; V gene: TRBV21-1; CDR3 DNA: TGTGCCAGCAGCCGCAAGGAGGCCTATAATTCACCCCTCCACTTT; CDR3 protein: CASSRKEAYNSPLHF
clone size: NA; J gene: TRBJ1-1; D gene: TRBD1; V gene: TRBV4-1; CDR3 DNA: TGCGCCAGCAGCCAGATACCCCGGGGACAGTATGAGATGAACACTGAAGCTTTCTTT; CDR3 protein: CASSQIPRGQYEMNTEAFF
clone size: NA; J gene: TRBJ2-5; D gene: NA; V gene: TRBV4-1; CDR3 DNA: TGCGCCAGCAGCCTCCGGATAATGGAGTCGCAAGAGACCCAGTACTTC; CDR3 protein: CASSLRIMESQETQYF
clone size: NA; J gene: TRBJ1-4; D gene: NA; V gene: TRBV6-1; CDR3 DNA: TGTGCCATCAGACGGTTCTCTAATGAAAAACTGTTTTTT; CDR3 protein: CAIRRFSNEKLFF
clone size: NA; J gene: TRBJ1-1; D gene: NA; V gene: TRBV7-8; CDR3 DNA: TGTGCCAGCAGCTTAGACTCAGGGAACACTGAAGCTTTCTTT; CDR3 protein: CASSLDSGNTEAFF
clone size: NA; J gene: TRBJ1-2; D gene: NA; V gene: TRBV29-1; CDR3 DNA: TGCAGCGTGCGTCACCGGGCCTATAACTATGGCTACACCTTC; CDR3 protein: CSVRHRAYNYGYTF
clone size: NA; J gene: TRBJ2-3; D gene: TRBD2; V gene: TRBV7-6; CDR3 DNA: TGTGCCAGCACCTCCTCTAGCGGGGGCACAGATACGCAGTATTTT; CDR3 protein: CASTSSSGGTDTQYF
clone size: NA; J gene: TRBJ2-5; D gene: NA; V gene: TRBV27; CDR3 DNA: TGTGCCAGCAGTTTATTCGGGGAGGGGGCTTTGGAGACCCAGTACTTC; CDR3 protein: CASSLFGEGALETQYF